This TCR beta chain stems from a study of OX40 agonist ivuxolimab in advanced cancers. Trimming shortened V by 6 bases and J by 0 bases, and 12 bases separated the two germline ends. CDR3 size: 15 residues. Germline V gene data show CDR1 as SNHLY and CDR2 as FYNNEI. Using immunoSEQ multiplex PCR, the repertoire was profiled, and TCRdb retains in-frame clones only, with some absent. The table has 69,000 or so clones, under 90% seen once. Patients with autoimmune history or systemic immunosuppression were excluded. The investigators sampled blood at baseline, at cycle 4 day 1, and at cycle 7 day 1. The source is an adult with an advanced solid tumor such as melanoma, head and neck, liver or kidney cancer. The sample consisted of CD4+ or CD8+ T cells sorted from blood, taken in a trial of the OX40 agonist ivuxolimab. The rearrangement uses TRBV2 and TRBJ1-3, with D tentatively TRBD1 (6 bases). The CDR3 DNA sequence: TGTGCCAGCAGCGAGACAGGACCCTCTGGAAACACCATATATTTT. Amino acids: CASSETGPSGNTIYF.